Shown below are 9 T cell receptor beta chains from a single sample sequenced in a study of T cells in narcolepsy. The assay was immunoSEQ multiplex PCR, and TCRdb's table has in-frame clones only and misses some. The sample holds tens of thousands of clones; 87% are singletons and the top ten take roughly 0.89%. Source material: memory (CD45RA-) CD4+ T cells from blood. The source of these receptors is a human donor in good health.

CDR3 DNA: TGTGCCTGGAGTGGACGAGACCGAGCGGGAGAAGGGAATGAGCAGTTCTTC. Amino acids: CAWSGRDRAGEGNEQFF. The chain joins TRBV30 to TRBJ2-1; 8 bases agree with TRBD2. The ends lost 1 base at V and 7 bases at J; junction bases unmatched: 15. The CDR3 consists of 17 residues. From germline, CDR1 is GTSNPN and CDR2 SVGIG (reference sequence).

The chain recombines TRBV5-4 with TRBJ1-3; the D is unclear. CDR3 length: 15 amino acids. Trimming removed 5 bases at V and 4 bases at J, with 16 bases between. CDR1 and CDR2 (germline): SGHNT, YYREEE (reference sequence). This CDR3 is CASSSFGVEGNTIYF. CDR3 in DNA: TGTGCCAGCAGTTCGTTCGGGGTAGAGGGAAACACCATATATTTT.

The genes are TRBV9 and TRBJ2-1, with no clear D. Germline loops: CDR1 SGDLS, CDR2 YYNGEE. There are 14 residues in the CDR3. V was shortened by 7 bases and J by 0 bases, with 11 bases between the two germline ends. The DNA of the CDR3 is TGTGCCAGCTCAAGTACGAGCTCCTACAATGAGCAGTTCTTC. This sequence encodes CASSSTSSYNEQFF.

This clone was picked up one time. For the CDR3, the DNA is TGTGCCAGCAGCCCCAAGGGGCCCCAGCATTTT. It yields the protein CASSPKGPQHF. The rearrangement uses TRBV6-1 and TRBJ1-5; D gene ambiguous. The V gene lost 6 bases and the J gene lost 9 bases, with 9 bases spanning the gap. Germline V gives CDR1 MNHNS, CDR2 SASEGT. The CDR3 covers 11 residues.

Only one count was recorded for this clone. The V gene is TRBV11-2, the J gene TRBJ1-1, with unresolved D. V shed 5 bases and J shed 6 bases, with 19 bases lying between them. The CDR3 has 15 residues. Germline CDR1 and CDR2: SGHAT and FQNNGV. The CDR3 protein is CASSPFDREKAEAFF. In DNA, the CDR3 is TGTGCCAGCAGCCCGTTTGATCGGGAAAAGGCTGAAGCTTTCTTT.

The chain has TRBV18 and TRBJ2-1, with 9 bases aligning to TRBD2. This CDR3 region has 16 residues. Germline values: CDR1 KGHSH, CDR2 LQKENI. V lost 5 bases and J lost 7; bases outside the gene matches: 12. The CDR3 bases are TGTGCCAGCTCAGAAAAGCGGCTAGCGGGATATAATGAGCAGTTCTTC. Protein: CASSEKRLAGYNEQFF. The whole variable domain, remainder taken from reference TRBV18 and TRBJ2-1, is NAGVMQNPRHLVRRRGQEARLRCSPMKGHSHVYWYRQLPEEGLKFMVYLQKENIIDESGMPKERFSAEFPKEGPSILRIQQVVRGDSAAYFCASSEKRLAGYNEQFFGPGTRLTVL.

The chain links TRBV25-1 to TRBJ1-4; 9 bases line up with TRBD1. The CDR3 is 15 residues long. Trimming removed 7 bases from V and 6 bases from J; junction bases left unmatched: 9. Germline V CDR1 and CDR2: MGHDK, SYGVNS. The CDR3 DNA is TGTGCCAGCACTAAGGGGACAGGGCTCTATGAAAAACTGTTTTTT. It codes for CASTKGTGLYEKLFF.

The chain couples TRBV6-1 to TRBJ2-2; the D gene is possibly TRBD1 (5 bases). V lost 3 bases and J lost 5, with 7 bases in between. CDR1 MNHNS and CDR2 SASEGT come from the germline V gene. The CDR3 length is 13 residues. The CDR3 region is CASSDRVTGELFF. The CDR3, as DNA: TGTGCCAGCAGTGACAGGGTAACCGGGGAGCTGTTTTTT.

CDR3 residues: CASSITGAEQYF. In DNA form, the CDR3 reads TGCGCCAGCAGCATCACAGGGGCCGAGCAGTACTTC. The chain carries TRBV5-1 and TRBJ2-5; 7 nucleotides agree with TRBD1. The better agreement between TRBJ2-7 and the DNA end casts doubt on the J call. Germline V CDR1 and CDR2: SGHRS, YFSETQ. There are 12 residues in the CDR3.